This T cell receptor (beta chain) stems from a study of post-analysis software for immune sequencing data (dated by TCRdb to between 2015 and 2016). Some background on the complete study: Disease courses on record covered relapsing-remitting, secondary progressive and progressive-relapsing multiple sclerosis, though some patients had no subtype annotation. Patient repertoires were compared against roughly 11 previously published healthy control repertoires from donors aged roughly 6 to 26 years. A subset of samples was prepared in parallel using single-end sample barcoding, then pooled and co-amplified after Illumina adapter ligation. The investigation overall reported the following: The multiple sclerosis patient group was slightly younger than the control group. Patients showed significantly higher frequencies than controls for a handful of TRBV segments, among them TRBV5-6, TRBV5-1 and TRBV20-1. When samples were clustered directly using the F measure, samples prepared in the same batch co-clustered strongly, which prompted a batch-effect correction. Multiple sclerosis patients had significantly lower normalized Chao1 diversity than controls, a result that suggests substantial peripheral T-cell clonal expansion.

Based on the germline V gene, the CDR1 and CDR2 sequences are SGHTA and FQGNSA. From the cysteine through the phenylalanine, the CDR3 covers 14 amino acids. Just the 42-base CDR3 DNA is kept, in frame starting at base 1. The junction shows trimming of 3 bases on V and 5 bases on J, plus 13 bases between the germline ends. Note on this clonotype: What antigen it recognizes has not been identified. Base qualities are not provided; no much larger clone lies one nucleotide away.

Libraries were made using PCR. The sequencer listed for this sample is Illumina HiSeq 2500. To reduce PCR and sequencing biases, unique molecular identifiers were built into the TCR beta cDNA libraries. Per 1 to 10 million input T cells, approximately 500,000 cDNA molecules were obtained, such that each molecule approximated one T cell. The patient libraries were prepared and sequenced with the same protocol used for the earlier healthy control dataset. Within a given batch, samples were prepared together, multiplexed and sequenced on the same HiSeq lane. Turning to the authors' computational methods: MIGEC was used to process the raw barcoded reads, and molecular identifier groups with only a single read were discarded before consensus assembly and CDR3 extraction. VDJtools was used for post-analysis of the clonotype tables, with diversity normalized by down-sampling every dataset to the smallest sample size. Repertoire overlap clustering matched CDR3 amino acid but not nucleotide sequences to correct batch-related cross-sample contamination. TCRdb passed the public sequencing reads through fastp at Q25 and MiXCR, retaining productive beta sequences. Identical CDR3 proteins give one entry, which carries the most common genes and DNA. The V and J calls were not made by the authors but by TCRdb's processing. Across this sample there are under 650,000 distinct CDR3 sequences, with 40% to 50% seen only once. Clones ranked in the top ten supply about 1.8% of the sample.

To demonstrate the VDJtools post-analysis software, the study profiled TCR beta repertoires from the peripheral blood of under 15 young patients with multiple sclerosis. The multiple sclerosis patients were children and adolescents between roughly 6 and 15 years of age. The sequence joins TRBV7-2 to TRBJ1-2, with TRBD1 perhaps the D gene, on 6 matching bases. The sequenced sample consisted of blood. The receptor was derived from a girl between 10 and 17 years old with multiple sclerosis. CDR3 sequence: CASSLSFTGYGYTF. The bases are TGTGCCAGCAGCTTGAGTTTTACAGGGTATGGCTACACCTTC.